The 9 T cell receptor beta chains listed next were all sequenced from one sample in a study of graft-versus-host responses after intestinal transplantation. This table comes from immunoSEQ multiplex PCR, and its TCRdb copy is limited to in-frame clones, with some not included. The sample contains 15,000 to 20,000 clones, around nine tenths of which appear only once. The sequencing here drew on bone marrow, taken around 130 days after transplant. All receptors come from a human patient who received an intestinal transplant, so some T cells may come from the graft donor.

The J gene is TRBJ1-2, the V gene TRBV2; possibly TRBD1 for D (5 bases). Germline lookup yields CDR1 SNHLY and CDR2 FYNNEI. Trimming left V 4 bases short and J 4 bases short, with 13 bases between. This CDR3 is built from 14 residues. CDR3 coding DNA: TGTGCCAGCAGTGTTGGGGGGACCGGCTATGGCTACACCTTC. Translation: CASSVGGTGYGYTF.

The genes are TRBV7-9 and TRBJ2-3, with D perhaps being TRBD1 or TRBD2 (5 bases each). The germline gives CDR1 SEHNR, CDR2 FQNEAQ (reference sequence). The CDR3 contains 19 residues. Between the trimmed V and J ends, which lost 5 bases and 1 base, there was a span of 25 bases. The CDR3 DNA is TGTGCCAGCAGCACCCACCCGATTTGGGGGAGAGTGGGCACAGATACGCAGTATTTT. It translates to CASSTHPIWGRVGTDTQYF.

V usage is TRBV19 and J usage is TRBJ2-5, with D perhaps TRBD2 (6 bases). The J call may be incorrect, as the DNA end agrees better with TRBJ2-7. The CDR3 length is 14 residues. Germline assignment: CDR1 LNHDA and CDR2 SQIVND (reference sequence). The CDR3 DNA reads as TGTGCCAGTAGTATAGGCGGGGCTGGGTACGAGCAGTACTTC. Residues: CASSIGGAGYEQYF.

The chain uses TRBV5-4 and TRBJ2-7, with a weak D call TRBD1 (5 bases). The CDR3 sequence is 12 residues long. Between the trimmed V and J ends, which lost 4 bases and 3 bases, there was a span of 8 bases. Germline CDR1 and CDR2: SGHNT and YYREEE (reference sequence). The CDR3 DNA reads as TGTGCCAGCAGCCTAGGGGTCTACGAGCAGTACTTC. Its protein is CASSLGVYEQYF.

The chain links TRBV27 to TRBJ1-6; D is undetermined. The CDR3 is made up of 14 amino acids. Germline-derived CDR1 and CDR2 are MNHEY and SMNVEV (reference sequence). The V gene lost 7 bases and the J gene lost 6 bases, with 13 bases spanning the gap. In nucleotides, the CDR3 is TGTGCCAGCAAGCCCGGGAACCCTAATTCACCCCTCCACTTT. It specifies CASKPGNPNSPLHF.

Details on this clone: The sample has other DNA sequences that encode this CDR3 too. This rearrangement joins TRBV6-1 to TRBJ2-7; 11 bases map to TRBD2. The V gene's germline CDR1 is MNHNS and CDR2 SASEGT. The CDR3 spans 10 residues. This CDR3 is CASGRDGQYF. The CDR3 region has the DNA TGTGCTAGCGGGAGGGATGGGCAGTACTTC.

This chain joins TRBV4-2 and TRBJ1-1; 9 bases fit TRBD1. Germline loops: CDR1 LGHNA, CDR2 YNFKEQ. Trimming removed 4 bases from V and 2 bases from J; junction bases left unmatched: 8. This CDR3 comprises 16 residues. CDR3 DNA: TGTGCCAGCAGCCCGGACAGGGGTCGTCTCAACACTGAAGCTTTCTTT. Its translation: CASSPDRGRLNTEAFF.

This rearrangement joins TRBV30 to TRBJ1-4; D might be TRBD1 (6 bases). Germline CDR1 reads GTSNPN; CDR2 reads SVGIG (reference sequence). The CDR3 consists of 14 residues. Deletions cut 1 base from V and 5 bases from J, with 11 bases between. The CDR3 coding sequence is TGTGCCTGGAGTGGAGGGGGAGGGAATGAAAAACTGTTTTTT. This gives the protein CAWSGGGGNEKLFF.

The chain carries TRBV5-1 and TRBJ1-5, with D perhaps TRBD1 (6 bases). V lost 0 bases and J 4 bases, leaving 11 bases between the germline ends. Looked up from germline, CDR1 is SGHRS and CDR2 is YFSETQ. The CDR3 has 15 amino acids. CDR3 nucleotides: TGCGCCAGCAGCTTGGGCTGGACAGCTAATCAGCCCCAGCATTTT. Residues: CASSLGWTANQPQHF.